This T cell receptor (beta chain) appears in the sequencing data of a study of T cell responses to AZD1222 COVID-19 vaccine. After removal of 4 bases from V and 0 bases from J, the junction contained 9 bases not matched to a gene. This CDR3 comprises 17 residues. Germline V gives CDR1 SGHTS, CDR2 YDEGEE. Clones were sequenced by immunoSEQ multiplex PCR, and TCRdb holds only the in-frame ones, with some missing. The sample includes tens of thousands of clones, 80% to 90% seen only once; the top ten take less than 20%. The sequences come from peripheral blood, collected 28 days after the second AZD1222 dose. This receptor was obtained from an adult who received the AZD1222 COVID-19 vaccine. The rearrangement links TRBV5-8 to TRBJ1-5; TRBD1 agrees at 8 bases. The CDR3 loop is CASSPGTGFFSNQPQHF. Here the CDR3 DNA reads TGTGCCAGCAGCCCCGGGACAGGTTTTTTTAGCAATCAGCCCCAGCATTTT.